This T cell receptor (beta chain) was observed in a study of T cell changes during pregnancy in multiple sclerosis. The V gene's germline CDR1 is SGHRS and CDR2 YFSETQ. The CDR3 runs to 16 residues. V gave up 6 bases and J gave up 0 bases; unmatched junction bases: 8. Here immunoSEQ multiplex PCR was the method, and the copy in TCRdb shows in-frame clones only, minus some. This sample carries tens of thousands of clones, around 94% of them seen once, and the ten largest clones take about 0.8%. The sample consisted of peripheral blood, taken in the third trimester of pregnancy. V usage is TRBV5-1 and J usage is TRBJ1-1, with 10 bases aligning to TRBD1. This clonotype originated in a female donor with multiple sclerosis, enrolled in a pregnancy study. CDR3 residues: CASNQRQGALNTEAFF. The DNA of the CDR3 is TGCGCCAGCAATCAACGACAGGGGGCTCTGAACACTGAAGCTTTCTTT. Based on the CDR3 plus reference TRBV5-1 and TRBJ1-1, the full variable domain is KAGVTQTPRYLIKTRGQQVTLSCSPISGHRSVSWYQQTPGQGLQFLFEYFSETQRNKGNFPGRFSGRQFSNSRSEMNVSTLELGDSALYLCASNQRQGALNTEAFFGQGTRLTVV.